This TCR beta chain is from a study of cytomegalovirus exposure and HLA in healthy donors. The PCR was carried out with 60 Vbeta primers and 13 Jbeta primers. Clones were sequenced by immunoSEQ multiplex PCR, and TCRdb holds only the in-frame ones, with some missing. The table has roughly 180,000 clones, around 79% seen once; the top ten hold less than 3%. This clone occurred once. This CDR3 contains 16 residues. The rearrangement joins TRBV12-2 to TRBJ2-3; TRBD1, as called in the table, went unchecked against the DNA. TRBV12-2 is a listed pseudogene. This sequence was found in a female donor in good health and CMV-seronegative. The sample taken for sequencing was PBMCs. CDR3 amino acids: CASRSRRTAQIHTQYF. CDR3 coding DNA: TGTGCAAGTCGCTCGCGTAGGACAGCTCAAATCCATACGCAGTATTTT.